This T cell receptor beta chain was sequenced for a study of cytomegalovirus exposure and HLA in healthy donors. Germline CDR1 reads LNHNV; CDR2 reads YYDKDF (reference sequence). Trimming left V 5 bases short and J 9 bases short, with 23 bases between. This CDR3 region has 16 residues. Points from the study as a whole: In a later analysis, donors in an Asian-associated ancestry cluster reportedly had fewer N-insertions in productive TCRs than the cohort mean. According to the study, 160 or so TCR beta chains were cytomegalovirus-associated.

On this clone itself: As yet, its antigen is unknown.

PCR employed 60 Vbeta and 13 Jbeta primers. Assay: immunoSEQ multiplex PCR; the TCRdb copy retains only in-frame clones and omits some. The sample holds 30,000 to 40,000 clones, roughly 64% seen once. Sequenced material: PBMCs. The receptor's source is a man aged 40-55 years in good health and CMV-seropositive. The chain employs TRBV15 and TRBJ1-3; D gene unclear. The CDR3: CATSDPTSLTGSTIYF. DNA for the CDR3: TGTGCCACCAGCGACCCGACAAGTCTCACGGGGAGCACCATATATTTT.